These T cell receptor beta chains were read from a single sample in a study of T cells in narcolepsy. Profiling relied on immunoSEQ multiplex PCR, and the TCRdb table lists in-frame clones only, not all of them. The sample lists some 35,000 clones; about 81% were seen once. Sequencing was carried out using CD45RA- memory CD4+ T cells from PBMCs. Receptors originate from a human donor with narcolepsy. CDR3s leave out the opening cysteine and the closing phenylalanine or tryptophan. Each record gives: V gene, CDR3 protein.

TRBV7-8,ASRRAGGSTDTQY
TRBV10-1,ASGTSGRNEQF
TRBV18,ASSPRPGVGAGPGELF
TRBV30,AWSIKGGMRTEAF
TRBV10-3,AISDERLAPTGELF
TRBV28,ASSGGFSSYEQY
TRBV9,ASSGNGGNEQF
TRBV6-5,ASTFGTVSYGYT
TRBV6-6,ASSRQGEGNQPQH
TRBV5-8,ASSLLWTEAF
TRBV27,ASSPSINYEQY
TRBV21-1,ASSTKIPTESRGDEQF
TRBV18,ASSPLGGQGAFSYEQY
TRBV28,ASSSPGLAAKGGELF
TRBV7-3,ASSLMRGYEQY
TRBV6-1,ASSPGGTTQPQH
TRBV18,ASSSTGGGSTDTQY
TRBV14,ASSPDGSYGYT
TRBV12-5,ASGLAGVGNTIY
TRBV7-2,ASSLVAGGGRGYGYT
TRBV12-5,ASGLAALGGRTGELF
TRBV10-3,AISGTGEGGNQPQH
TRBV27,ASSLTPPGASSANEKLF
TRBV7-2,ASSQRGGRYTEAF
TRBV21-1,ASSKVMTIEETQY
TRBV20-1,SARGLIQY
TRBV28,ASSYPTAASGNTIY
TRBV10-1,ASSRDRGTDTQY